This TCR beta chain was identified during a study of shared clonotypes between healthy human individuals. At the level of the study: Samples came from a couple of female and a few male donors aged 18 to 49.

The method was immunoSEQ multiplex PCR; TCRdb's version includes in-frame clones alone and lacks a portion of them. This table has around 2.1 million clones, under 95% appearing once. Findings and limits, study-wide: Sorted-subset samples were not fully sequenced, rarefaction indicated. Clonotypes shared by all four sorted-subset donors had higher generation probabilities than non-shared clonotypes.

About this clone: Its antigen remains unknown.

Naive CD8 cells lacked CD45RO and underwent positive selection for CCR7, leaving out terminally differentiated effector memory CD45RA+ cells. Germline CDR1 is MGHRA and CDR2 is YSYEKL. The CDR3 consists of 11 residues. V was clipped by 4 bases and J by 8 bases, with 6 bases between them. V usage is TRBV4-1 and J usage is TRBJ2-1; D not certain. The sample was naive CD8+ T cells from PBMCs. This TCR was sampled from a man aged 18 to 29 in good health. Some clones in this sample may be carry-over from other donors' samples. The CDR3 bases are TGCGCCAGCAGCCCAGGATATGAGCAGTTCTTC. It translates to CASSPGYEQFF.